This is a list of T cell receptor beta chains from one sample in a study of human T cells and chemical hapten exposure. TCRdb reprocessed the RACE reads with MiXCR, giving one entry per CDR3 protein. The sample yields around 57,000 distinct CDR3 sequences, approximately 11% seen once. Specimen: whole blood, collected in connection with sensitization to the hapten diphenylcyclopropenone (DPC). The receptors come from a woman in her 40s with alopecia areata. Some clones in this sample may be carry-over from other donors' samples. Both conserved end residues are part of each CDR3. Fields, in order: V gene, clone size, D gene, J gene, CDR3 protein, CDR3 DNA. D genes are given only for firm matches. Clone size, where shown, is once, few, many, or a class for clones that have expanded.

V: TRBV7-6
size: many
D: -
J: TRBJ2-7
CDR3: CASSLKGSEQYF
DNA: TGTGCCAGCAGCCTTAAGGGGAGCGAGCAGTACTTC

V: TRBV20-1
size: many
D: -
J: TRBJ2-7
CDR3: CSKDGRGSYEQYF
DNA: TGCAGCAAGGACGGGCGCGGCTCCTACGAGCAGTACTTC

V: TRBV18
size: many
D: -
J: TRBJ2-1
CDR3: CASSPGQDNEQFF
DNA: TGTGCCAGCTCACCTGGACAAGACAATGAGCAGTTCTTC

V: TRBV5-1
size: few
D: -
J: TRBJ2-7
CDR3: CASSPKSMEQYF
DNA: TGCGCCAGCAGCCCGAAATCTATGGAGCAGTACTTC

V: TRBV5-1
size: many
D: TRBD2
J: TRBJ2-1
CDR3: CASSSGGLAGYNEQFF
DNA: TGCGCCAGCAGCTCGGGGGGACTAGCGGGGTACAATGAGCAGTTCTTC

V: TRBV10-1
size: few
D: -
J: TRBJ2-2
CDR3: CASSTEPRGGELFF
DNA: TGCGCCAGCAGCACGGAACCGCGCGGCGGGGAGCTGTTTTTT

V: TRBV30
size: once
D: TRBD1
J: TRBJ1-2
CDR3: CAMRGDRGHYDYTF
DNA: TGTGCCATGAGAGGGGACAGGGGTCACTATGACTACACCTTC

V: TRBV6-5
size: many
D: TRBD1
J: TRBJ1-5
CDR3: CASSPTGYGRAQHF
DNA: TGTGCCAGCAGCCCGACAGGGTACGGGAGAGCCCAGCATTTT

V: TRBV7-2
size: many
D: -
J: TRBJ2-7
CDR3: CASSPRRGSSYEQYF
DNA: TGTGCCAGCAGCCCCCGGAGGGGGTCGTCCTACGAGCAGTACTTC

V: TRBV19
size: few
D: TRBD2
J: TRBJ2-5
CDR3: CASSSGMGEGTQYF
DNA: TGTGCCAGTTCTAGCGGAATGGGTGAGGGGACCCAGTACTTC

V: TRBV29-1
size: many
D: -
J: TRBJ2-2
CDR3: CSYRDNGELFF
DNA: TGCAGCTACAGGGATAACGGGGAGCTGTTTTTT

V: TRBV20-1
size: -
D: TRBD2
J: TRBJ2-1
CDR3: CSATLAGLYNEQFF
DNA: TGCAGTGCAACCCTAGCGGGGCTCTACAATGAGCAGTTCTTC

V: TRBV6-2/TRBV6-3
size: few
D: -
J: TRBJ2-3
CDR3: CASSSLAPGRDTQYF
DNA: TGTGCCAGCAGTTCCTTGGCCCCGGGTCGAGATACGCAGTATTTT

V: TRBV7-7
size: -
D: TRBD2
J: TRBJ2-3
CDR3: CASSSGTSGGLDTQYF
DNA: TGTGCTAGCAGCAGTGGGACTAGCGGGGGTCTAGATACGCAGTATTTT

V: TRBV28
size: many
D: -
J: TRBJ1-1
CDR3: CASSSWTEAAEAFF
DNA: TGTGCCAGCAGTTCATGGACCGAGGCCGCTGAAGCTTTCTTT

V: TRBV20-1
size: few
D: -
J: TRBJ2-3
CDR3: CSASIGRNTDTQYF
DNA: TGCAGTGCTAGTATTGGCAGAAACACAGATACGCAGTATTTT

V: TRBV18
size: -
D: -
J: TRBJ2-2
CDR3: CASSPSQYELFF
DNA: TGTGCCAGCTCACCAAGCCAATACGAGCTGTTTTTT

V: TRBV29-1
size: -
D: -
J: TRBJ1-5
CDR3: CSVSEWAADSNQPQHF
DNA: TGCAGCGTCTCGGAATGGGCAGCCGATAGCAATCAGCCCCAGCATTTT

V: TRBV11-2
size: few
D: TRBD2
J: TRBJ2-1
CDR3: CASSSRDPRLAGDYNEQFF
DNA: TGTGCCAGCAGCTCACGGGACCCAAGACTAGCGGGAGACTACAATGAGCAGTTCTTC

V: TRBV19
size: -
D: -
J: TRBJ1-1
CDR3: CASSIQGNTEAFF
DNA: TGTGCCAGTAGTATACAGGGGAACACTGAAGCTTTCTTT

V: TRBV24-1
size: -
D: TRBD1
J: TRBJ2-2
CDR3: CATARGTGGPSNTGELFF
DNA: TGTGCCACCGCCCGCGGGACAGGGGGCCCGTCGAACACCGGGGAGCTGTTTTTT

V: TRBV29-1
size: many
D: TRBD2
J: TRBJ2-5
CDR3: CSVEAGTSGSVETQYF
DNA: TGCAGCGTTGAAGCGGGGACTAGCGGGAGTGTGGAGACCCAGTACTTC

V: TRBV27
size: many
D: -
J: TRBJ2-7
CDR3: CASRSADPSYEQYF
DNA: TGTGCCAGCAGGTCGGCGGACCCATCCTACGAGCAGTACTTC

V: TRBV6-5
size: -
D: -
J: TRBJ1-2
CDR3: CASSYSPLGQLNYGYTF
DNA: TGTGCCAGCAGTTACTCGCCACTAGGGCAACTTAACTATGGCTACACCTTC

V: TRBV10-2
size: many
D: TRBD1
J: TRBJ1-2
CDR3: CASREQGAGGYTF
DNA: TGCGCCAGCAGGGAACAGGGGGCGGGCGGCTACACCTTC

V: TRBV29-1
size: many
D: TRBD1
J: TRBJ1-5
CDR3: CSSQTGENQPQHF
DNA: TGCAGCAGCCAAACAGGGGAGAATCAGCCCCAGCATTTT

V: TRBV12-3/TRBV12-4
size: many
D: TRBD1
J: TRBJ2-1
CDR3: CASGRQGSYNEQFF
DNA: TGTGCCAGCGGGCGACAGGGATCCTACAATGAGCAGTTCTTC

V: TRBV11-2
size: many
D: -
J: TRBJ1-2
CDR3: CASSLKGGVNDYGYTF
DNA: TGTGCCAGCAGCTTAAAAGGAGGTGTCAATGACTATGGCTACACCTTC

V: TRBV2
size: -
D: TRBD1
J: TRBJ2-2
CDR3: CASLRTGTNTGELFF
DNA: TGTGCCAGCCTCCGGACAGGGACGAACACCGGGGAGCTGTTTTTT

V: TRBV29-1
size: -
D: TRBD2
J: TRBJ2-7
CDR3: CSVLAGGRIDEQYF
DNA: TGCAGCGTCCTAGCGGGGGGGAGAATCGACGAGCAGTACTTC

V: TRBV7-8
size: -
D: -
J: TRBJ2-4
CDR3: CASSLALAGSDIQYF
DNA: TGTGCCAGCAGCTTGGCCCTTGCTGGGTCGGACATTCAGTACTTC

V: TRBV6-2/TRBV6-3
size: few
D: TRBD2
J: TRBJ2-1
CDR3: CASSYLLHRALAGVVEQFF
DNA: TGTGCCAGCAGTTACCTACTCCACCGCGCCCTAGCGGGAGTGGTTGAGCAGTTCTTC

V: TRBV29-1
size: -
D: -
J: TRBJ2-1
CDR3: CSVEDPGSEQFF
DNA: TGCAGCGTTGAAGATCCAGGTTCCGAGCAGTTCTTC

V: TRBV7-2
size: few
D: -
J: TRBJ2-1
CDR3: CASSSDMGPNNEQFF
DNA: TGTGCCAGCAGCTCCGATATGGGGCCCAACAATGAGCAGTTCTTC

V: TRBV7-3
size: many
D: -
J: TRBJ2-2
CDR3: CASSLTGSGELFF
DNA: TGTGCCAGCAGCTTAACAGGGTCCGGGGAGCTGTTTTTT

V: TRBV5-1
size: many
D: -
J: TRBJ1-2
CDR3: CASSLGAVRGYTF
DNA: TGCGCCAGCAGCTTGGGGGCCGTCAGGGGCTACACCTTC

V: TRBV19
size: few
D: -
J: TRBJ2-1
CDR3: CASSKRPFGGNPYNEQFF
DNA: TGTGCCAGTAGTAAGCGCCCGTTTGGGGGAAACCCATACAATGAGCAGTTCTTC